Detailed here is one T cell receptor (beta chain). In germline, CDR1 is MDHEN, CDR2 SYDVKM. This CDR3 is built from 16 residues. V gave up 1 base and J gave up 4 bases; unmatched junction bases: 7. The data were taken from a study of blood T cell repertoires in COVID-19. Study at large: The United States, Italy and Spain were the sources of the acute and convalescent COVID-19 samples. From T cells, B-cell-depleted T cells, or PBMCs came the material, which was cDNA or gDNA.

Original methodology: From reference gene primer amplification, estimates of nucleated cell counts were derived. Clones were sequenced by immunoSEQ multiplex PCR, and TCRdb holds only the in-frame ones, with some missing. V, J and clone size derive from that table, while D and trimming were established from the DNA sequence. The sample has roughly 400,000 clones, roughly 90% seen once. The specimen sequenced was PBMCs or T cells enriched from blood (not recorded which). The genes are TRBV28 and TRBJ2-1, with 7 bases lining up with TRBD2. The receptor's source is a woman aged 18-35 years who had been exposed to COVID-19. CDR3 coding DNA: TGTGCCAGCAGTTTATTAACGGGAGGAGCTTACAATGAGCAGTTCTTC. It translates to CASSLLTGGAYNEQFF.